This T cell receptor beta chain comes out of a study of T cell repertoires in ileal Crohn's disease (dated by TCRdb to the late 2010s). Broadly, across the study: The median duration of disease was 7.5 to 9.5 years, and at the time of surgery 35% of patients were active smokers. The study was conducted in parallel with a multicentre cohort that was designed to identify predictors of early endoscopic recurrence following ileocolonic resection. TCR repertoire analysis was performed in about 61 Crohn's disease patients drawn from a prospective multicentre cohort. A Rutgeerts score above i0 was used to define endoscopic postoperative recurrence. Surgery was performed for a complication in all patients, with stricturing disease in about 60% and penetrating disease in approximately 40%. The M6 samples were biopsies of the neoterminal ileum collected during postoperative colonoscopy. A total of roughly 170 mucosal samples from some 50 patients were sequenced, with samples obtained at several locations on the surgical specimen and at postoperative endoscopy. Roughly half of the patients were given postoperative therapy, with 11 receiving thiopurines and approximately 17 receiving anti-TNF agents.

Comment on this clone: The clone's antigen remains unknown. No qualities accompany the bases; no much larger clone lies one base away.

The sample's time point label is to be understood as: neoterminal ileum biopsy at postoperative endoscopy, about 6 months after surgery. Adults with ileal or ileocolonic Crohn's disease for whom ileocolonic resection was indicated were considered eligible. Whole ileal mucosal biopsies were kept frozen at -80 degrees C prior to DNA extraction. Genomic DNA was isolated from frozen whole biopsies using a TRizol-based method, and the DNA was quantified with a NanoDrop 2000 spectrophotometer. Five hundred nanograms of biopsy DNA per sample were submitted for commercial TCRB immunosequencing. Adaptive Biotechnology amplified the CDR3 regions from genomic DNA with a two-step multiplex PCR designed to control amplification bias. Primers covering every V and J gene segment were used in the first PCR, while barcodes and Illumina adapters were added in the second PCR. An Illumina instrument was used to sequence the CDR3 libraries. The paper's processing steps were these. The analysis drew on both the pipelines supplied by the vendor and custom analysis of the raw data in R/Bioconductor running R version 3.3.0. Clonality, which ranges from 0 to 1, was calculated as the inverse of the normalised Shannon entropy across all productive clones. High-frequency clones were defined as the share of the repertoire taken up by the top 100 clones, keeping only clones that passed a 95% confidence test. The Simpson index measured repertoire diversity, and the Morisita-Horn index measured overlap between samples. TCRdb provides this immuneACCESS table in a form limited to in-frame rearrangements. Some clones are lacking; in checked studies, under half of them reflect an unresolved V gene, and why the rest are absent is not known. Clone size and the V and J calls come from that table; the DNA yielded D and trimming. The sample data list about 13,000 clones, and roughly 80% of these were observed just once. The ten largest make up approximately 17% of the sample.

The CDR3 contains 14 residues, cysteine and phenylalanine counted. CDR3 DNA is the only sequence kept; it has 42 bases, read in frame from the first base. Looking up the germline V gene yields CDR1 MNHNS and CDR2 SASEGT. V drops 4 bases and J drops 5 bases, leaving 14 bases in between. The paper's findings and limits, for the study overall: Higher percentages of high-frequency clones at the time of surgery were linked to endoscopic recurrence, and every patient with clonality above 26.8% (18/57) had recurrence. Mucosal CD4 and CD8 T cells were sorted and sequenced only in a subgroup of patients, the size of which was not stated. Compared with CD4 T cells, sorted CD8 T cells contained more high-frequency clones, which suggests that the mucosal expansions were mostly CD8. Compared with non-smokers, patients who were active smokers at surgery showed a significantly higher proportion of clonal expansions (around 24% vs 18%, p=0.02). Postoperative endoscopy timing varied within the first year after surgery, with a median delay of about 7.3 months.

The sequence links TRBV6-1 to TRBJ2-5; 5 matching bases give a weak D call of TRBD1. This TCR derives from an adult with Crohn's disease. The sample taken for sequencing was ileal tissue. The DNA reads TGTGCCAGCAGTGCATCCTCAGGGCTCGAGACCCAGTACTTC. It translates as CASSASSGLETQYF.